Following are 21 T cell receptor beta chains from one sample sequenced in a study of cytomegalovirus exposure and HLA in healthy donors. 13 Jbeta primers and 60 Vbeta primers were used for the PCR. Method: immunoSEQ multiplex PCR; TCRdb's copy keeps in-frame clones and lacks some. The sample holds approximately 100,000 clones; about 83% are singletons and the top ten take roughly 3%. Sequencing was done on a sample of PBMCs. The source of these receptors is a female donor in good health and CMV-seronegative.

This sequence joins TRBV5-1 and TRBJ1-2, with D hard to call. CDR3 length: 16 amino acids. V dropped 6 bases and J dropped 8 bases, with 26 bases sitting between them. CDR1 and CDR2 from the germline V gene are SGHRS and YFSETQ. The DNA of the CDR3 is TGCGCCAGCAAGGAAGGAGGTGACGTCCAAAATAGGGGCTACACCTTC. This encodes CASKEGGDVQNRGYTF.

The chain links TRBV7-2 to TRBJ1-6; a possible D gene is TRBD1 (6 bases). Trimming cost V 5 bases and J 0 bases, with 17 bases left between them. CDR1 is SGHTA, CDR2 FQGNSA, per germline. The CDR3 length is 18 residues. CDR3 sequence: CASSQGQLASSYNSPLHF. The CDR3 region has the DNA TGTGCCAGCAGCCAAGGACAGCTTGCAAGCTCCTATAATTCACCCCTCCACTTT.

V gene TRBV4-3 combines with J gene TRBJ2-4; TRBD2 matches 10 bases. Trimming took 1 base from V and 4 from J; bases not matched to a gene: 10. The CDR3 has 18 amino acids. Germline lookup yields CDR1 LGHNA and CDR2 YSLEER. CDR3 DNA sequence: TGCGCCAGCAGCCAAGGGCGTGAGCGGGGGGGCGTAAAAAACATTCAGTACTTC. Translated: CASSQGRERGGVKNIQYF.

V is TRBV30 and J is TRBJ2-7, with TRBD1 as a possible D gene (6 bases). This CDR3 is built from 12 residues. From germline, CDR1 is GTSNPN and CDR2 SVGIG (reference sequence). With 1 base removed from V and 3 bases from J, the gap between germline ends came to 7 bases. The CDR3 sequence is CAWSDRDYEQYF. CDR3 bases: TGTGCCTGGAGTGACAGGGACTACGAGCAGTACTTC.

The CDR3 reads CASSSRLAGKFDSTDTQYF. DNA for the CDR3: TGTGCCAGCAGCTCCCGGTTAGCGGGGAAGTTCGATAGCACAGATACGCAGTATTTT. This sequence joins TRBV7-2 and TRBJ2-3, with 8 bases that match TRBD2. The CDR3 length is 19 residues. The V segment lost 4 bases and the J segment 0 bases; nucleotides outside the gene matches: 15. Per germline, CDR1 SGHTA and CDR2 FQGNSA.

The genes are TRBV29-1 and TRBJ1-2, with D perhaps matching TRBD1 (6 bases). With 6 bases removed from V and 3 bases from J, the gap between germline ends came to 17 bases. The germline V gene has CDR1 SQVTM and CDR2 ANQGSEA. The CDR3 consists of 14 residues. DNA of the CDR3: TGCAGCGTCAGGTCAGGGGCGATAGACTATGGCTACACCTTC. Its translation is CSVRSGAIDYGYTF.

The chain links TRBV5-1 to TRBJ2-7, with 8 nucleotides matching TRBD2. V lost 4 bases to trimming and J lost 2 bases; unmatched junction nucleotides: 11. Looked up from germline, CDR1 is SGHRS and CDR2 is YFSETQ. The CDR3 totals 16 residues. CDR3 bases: TGCGCCAGCAGCCCGGAAGGCGGGAGGCATCCCTACGAGCAGTACTTC. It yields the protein CASSPEGGRHPYEQYF.

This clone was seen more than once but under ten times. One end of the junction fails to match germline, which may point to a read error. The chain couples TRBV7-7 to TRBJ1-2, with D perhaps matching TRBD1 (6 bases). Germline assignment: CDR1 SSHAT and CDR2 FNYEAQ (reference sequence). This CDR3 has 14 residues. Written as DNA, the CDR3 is TGTGCTAGCAGCACACACAGGGCGGAGGACGGCTACACCTTC. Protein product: CASSTHRAEDGYTF. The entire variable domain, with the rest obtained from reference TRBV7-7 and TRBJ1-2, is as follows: GAGVSQSPRYKVTKRGQDVTLRCDPISSHATLYWYQQALGQGPEFLTYFNYEAQPDKSGLPSDRFSAERPEGSISTLTIQRTEQRDSAMYRCASSTHRAEDGYTFGSGTRLTVV.

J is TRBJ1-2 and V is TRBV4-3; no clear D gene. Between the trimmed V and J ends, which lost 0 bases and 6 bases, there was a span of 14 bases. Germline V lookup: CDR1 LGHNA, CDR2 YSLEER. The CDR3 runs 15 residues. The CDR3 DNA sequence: TGCGCCAGCAGCCAAGATTTGGAGGAAATCAATGGCTACACCTTC. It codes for CASSQDLEEINGYTF.

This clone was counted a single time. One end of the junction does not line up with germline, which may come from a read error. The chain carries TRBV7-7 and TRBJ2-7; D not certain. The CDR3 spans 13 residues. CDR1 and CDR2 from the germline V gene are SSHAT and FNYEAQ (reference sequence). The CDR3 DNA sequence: TGTGCTAGCAGCTTGGGCCCATCCTACGAGCAGTACTTC. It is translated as CASSLGPSYEQYF.

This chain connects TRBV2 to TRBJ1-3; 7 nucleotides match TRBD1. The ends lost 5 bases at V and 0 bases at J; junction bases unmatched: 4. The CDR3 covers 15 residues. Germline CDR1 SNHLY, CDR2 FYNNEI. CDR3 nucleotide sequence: TGTGCCAGCAGTATGACAGGGCCCTCTGGAAACACCATATATTTT. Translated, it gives CASSMTGPSGNTIYF.

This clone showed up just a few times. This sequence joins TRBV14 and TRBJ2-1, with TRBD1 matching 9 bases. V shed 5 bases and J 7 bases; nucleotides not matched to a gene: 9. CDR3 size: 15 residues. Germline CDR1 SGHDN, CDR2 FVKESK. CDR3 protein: CASSLGQGRRNEQFF. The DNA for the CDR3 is TGTGCCAGCAGCTTGGGACAGGGTCGGCGAAATGAGCAGTTCTTC. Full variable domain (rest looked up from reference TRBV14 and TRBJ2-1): EAGVTQFPSHSVIEKGQTVTLRCDPISGHDNLYWYRRVMGKEIKFLLHFVKESKQDESGMPNNRFLAERTGGTYSTLKVQPAELEDSGVYFCASSLGQGRRNEQFFGPGTRLTVL.

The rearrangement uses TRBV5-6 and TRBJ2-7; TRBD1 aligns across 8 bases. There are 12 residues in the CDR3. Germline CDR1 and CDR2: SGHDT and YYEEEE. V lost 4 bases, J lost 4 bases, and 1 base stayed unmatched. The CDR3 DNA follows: TGTGCCAGCAGCCGGACAGGGTACGAGCAGTACTTC. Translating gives CASSRTGYEQYF.

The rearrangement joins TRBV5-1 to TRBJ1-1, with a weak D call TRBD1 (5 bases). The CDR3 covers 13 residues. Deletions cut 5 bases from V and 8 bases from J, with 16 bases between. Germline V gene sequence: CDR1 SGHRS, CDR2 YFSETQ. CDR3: CASRMGEGQEAFF. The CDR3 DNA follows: TGCGCCAGCAGAATGGGGGAGGGGCAGGAAGCTTTCTTT.

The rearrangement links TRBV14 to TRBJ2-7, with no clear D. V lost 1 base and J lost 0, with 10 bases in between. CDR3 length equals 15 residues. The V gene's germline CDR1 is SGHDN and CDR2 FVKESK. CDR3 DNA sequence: TGTGCCAGCAGCCAAGGATCAGGTTTCTCCTACGAGCAGTACTTC. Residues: CASSQGSGFSYEQYF.

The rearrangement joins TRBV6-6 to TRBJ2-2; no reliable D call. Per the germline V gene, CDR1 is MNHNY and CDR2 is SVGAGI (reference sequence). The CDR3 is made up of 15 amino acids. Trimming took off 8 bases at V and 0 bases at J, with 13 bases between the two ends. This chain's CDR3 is CASVRGGPNTGELFF. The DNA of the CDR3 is TGTGCCAGCGTCCGAGGTGGCCCGAACACCGGGGAGCTGTTTTTT.

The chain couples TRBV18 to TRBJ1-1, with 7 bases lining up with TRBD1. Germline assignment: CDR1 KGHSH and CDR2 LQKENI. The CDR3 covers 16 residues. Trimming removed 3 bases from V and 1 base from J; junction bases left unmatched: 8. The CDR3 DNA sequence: TGTGCCAGCTCACCCCAACAGGGGCGATCGAACACTGAAGCTTTCTTT. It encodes CASSPQQGRSNTEAFF.

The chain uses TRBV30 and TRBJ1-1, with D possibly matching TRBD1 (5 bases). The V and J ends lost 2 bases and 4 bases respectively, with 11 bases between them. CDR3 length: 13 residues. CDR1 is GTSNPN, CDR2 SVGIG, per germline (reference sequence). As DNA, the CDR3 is TGTGCCTGGAGTCAATTCGGGGGCACTGAAGCTTTCTTT. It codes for CAWSQFGGTEAFF.

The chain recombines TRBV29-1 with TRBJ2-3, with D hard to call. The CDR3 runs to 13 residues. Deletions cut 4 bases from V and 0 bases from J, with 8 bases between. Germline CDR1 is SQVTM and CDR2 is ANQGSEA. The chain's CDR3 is CSVAPKSTDTQYF. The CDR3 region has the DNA TGCAGCGTTGCGCCTAAAAGCACAGATACGCAGTATTTT.

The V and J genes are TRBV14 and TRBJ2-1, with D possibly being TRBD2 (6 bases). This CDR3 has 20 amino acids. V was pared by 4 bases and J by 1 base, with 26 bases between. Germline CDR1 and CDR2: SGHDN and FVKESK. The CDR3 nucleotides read TGTGCCAGCAGCCCCGGACTATTTTTAACCACCTGGGTTTCCTACAATGAGCAGTTCTTC. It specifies CASSPGLFLTTWVSYNEQFF.

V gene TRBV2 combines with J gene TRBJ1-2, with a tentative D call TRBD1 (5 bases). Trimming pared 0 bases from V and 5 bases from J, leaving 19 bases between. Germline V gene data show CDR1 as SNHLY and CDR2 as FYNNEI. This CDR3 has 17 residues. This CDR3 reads CASSEARYRRVEYGYTF. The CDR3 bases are TGTGCCAGCAGTGAAGCGCGGTATCGCAGGGTCGAGTATGGCTACACCTTC.